This is a list of T cell receptor beta chains from one sample in a study of cytomegalovirus exposure and HLA in healthy donors. TCRdb's copy holds only in-frame clones and misses some; the assay was immunoSEQ multiplex PCR. The sample contains fewer than 150,000 clones, 60% to 80% of which appear only once. The sample taken for sequencing was PBMCs. These receptors were taken from a man aged 45-65 years in good health and CMV-seronegative. The CDR3 runs from the conserved cysteine through the conserved F or W. A D gene is named only where the DNA matches it firmly. Size is omitted from some rows. Given values are once, few, many or a class for expanded clones.

cdr3_aa,cdr3_nt,clone_size,cdr3_length,v_call,d_call,j_call
CASSDGRGPSEQYF,TGTGCCAGCAGTGACGGCAGGGGGCCGTCCGAGCAGTACTTC,NA,14,TRBV2,TRBD1,TRBJ2-7
CASSVTGGSGDEQFF,TGTGCCAGCAGCGTGACAGGGGGGTCAGGAGATGAGCAGTTCTTC,NA,15,TRBV9,TRBD1,TRBJ2-1
CASSLAGRGSETQYF,TGTGCCAGCAGTTTGGCGGGGCGCGGGTCGGAGACCCAGTACTTC,NA,15,TRBV28,NA,TRBJ2-5
CASSLRYSYEQYF,TGTGCCAGCAGCTTGCGATACTCCTACGAGCAGTACTTC,NA,13,TRBV5-6,NA,TRBJ2-7
CASSLRLANSYEQYF,TGTGCCAGCAGTTTGCGACTAGCGAATTCCTACGAGCAGTACTTC,NA,15,TRBV27,TRBD2,TRBJ2-7
CATSRESGLGTDTQYF,TGTGCCACCAGCAGAGAATCGGGTCTGGGCACAGATACGCAGTATTTT,NA,16,TRBV15,NA,TRBJ2-3
CASSDTTGSYNEQFF,TGTGCCAGCAGTGACACCACGGGTTCCTACAATGAGCAGTTCTTC,NA,15,TRBV25-1,NA,TRBJ2-1
CSVEGQGGEKLFF,TGCAGCGTTGAAGGACAGGGGGGTGAAAAACTGTTTTTT,NA,13,TRBV29-1,TRBD1,TRBJ1-4
CASSPDGETQYF,TGTGCCAGCAGCCCCGACGGGGAGACCCAGTACTTC,NA,12,TRBV11-2,NA,TRBJ2-5
CASSVGGGQETQYF,TGTGCCAGCAGCGTAGGGGGGGGGCAGGAGACCCAGTACTTC,few,14,TRBV9,NA,TRBJ2-5
CASSFGRGRDGQYF,TGTGCCAGCAGTTTTGGGCGGGGCAGGGACGGGCAGTACTTC,NA,14,TRBV28,NA,TRBJ2-7
CASGAGTGSTDTQYF,TGTGCCAGCGGGGCCGGGACAGGGTCCACAGATACGCAGTATTTT,once,15,TRBV28,TRBD1,TRBJ2-3
CASSQVASGYNEQFF,TGCGCCAGCAGCCAAGTAGCTAGCGGATACAATGAGCAGTTCTTC,NA,15,TRBV4-3,TRBD2,TRBJ2-1
CASSPGTSGTDTQYF,TGCGCCAGCAGCCCCGGGACTAGCGGCACAGATACGCAGTATTTT,NA,15,TRBV10-1,TRBD2,TRBJ2-3
CSDTPGLKYGYTF,TGCAGCGACACACCGGGTCTTAAATATGGCTACACCTTC,NA,13,TRBV29-1,NA,TRBJ1-2
CASSVEASSAREQYF,TGTGCCAGCAGTGTAGAGGCTAGCTCAGCGAGGGAGCAGTACTTC,once,15,TRBV2,NA,TRBJ2-7
CASSLPGQLAHGYTF,TGTGCCAGCAGTCTACCGGGACAGCTGGCTCATGGCTACACCTTC,NA,15,TRBV28,TRBD1,TRBJ1-2
CASSLADSGREQYF,TGTGCCAGCAGCTTAGCAGATAGCGGGCGGGAGCAGTACTTC,NA,14,TRBV7-8,TRBD2,TRBJ2-7
CASSIPGYEQYF,TGTGCCAGTAGTATCCCCGGCTACGAGCAGTACTTC,NA,12,TRBV19,NA,TRBJ2-7
CAIAGGDYNEQFF,TGTGCCATCGCGGGCGGGGACTACAATGAGCAGTTCTTC,few,13,TRBV10-3,NA,TRBJ2-1